This is a list of T cell receptor beta chains from one sample in a study of neurological immune-mediated disorders. Via MiXCR, TCRdb re-called the 5' RACE reads, giving one row per CDR3 protein. The data hold around 18,000 distinct CDR3 sequences, with roughly 20% observed a single time. The sample was PBMCs. These receptors originate from a man between 45 and 60 years old in good health. Each CDR3 is given with its conserved first and last residue. The order of the fields is clone size, J gene, V gene, D gene, CDR3 protein, CDR3 DNA. A D gene is named only where the DNA matches it firmly. Clone size is not always given. Where it is, it says once, few, many or a class for expanded clones.

abundance: once; j_gene: TRBJ1-1; v_gene: TRBV28; d_gene: NA; CDR3aa: CASSLFGRMNTEAFF; CDR3nt: TGTGCCAGCAGTTTGTTCGGCAGAATGAACACTGAAGCTTTCTTT
abundance: medium-sized; j_gene: TRBJ2-5; v_gene: TRBV20-1; d_gene: TRBD2; CDR3aa: CSAVTSGSQETQYF; CDR3nt: TGCAGTGCTGTGACTAGCGGGAGTCAAGAGACCCAGTACTTC
abundance: many; j_gene: TRBJ2-7; v_gene: TRBV29-1; d_gene: NA; CDR3aa: CSAKTLSSEQYF; CDR3nt: TGCAGCGCCAAGACCCTGAGCTCCGAGCAGTACTTC
abundance: NA; j_gene: TRBJ2-1; v_gene: TRBV12-3/TRBV12-4; d_gene: TRBD2; CDR3aa: CATTRGGRDEQFF; CDR3nt: TGTGCCACAACCCGGGGGGGACGGGATGAGCAGTTCTTC
abundance: NA; j_gene: TRBJ2-1; v_gene: TRBV20-1; d_gene: TRBD2; CDR3aa: CSARRGGAYNEQFF; CDR3nt: TGCAGTGCTAGACGCGGGGGGGCCTACAATGAGCAGTTCTTC
abundance: many; j_gene: TRBJ2-1; v_gene: TRBV12-3/TRBV12-4; d_gene: TRBD2; CDR3aa: CASSPPVASGRAHEQFF; CDR3nt: TGTGCCAGCAGTCCCCCTGTGGCTAGCGGGAGGGCCCATGAGCAGTTCTTC
abundance: NA; j_gene: TRBJ1-2; v_gene: TRBV27; d_gene: TRBD1; CDR3aa: CASSSITGAPPGGYTF; CDR3nt: TGTGCCAGCAGTTCTATTACAGGGGCCCCTCCGGGTGGCTACACCTTC
abundance: NA; j_gene: TRBJ1-1; v_gene: TRBV10-3; d_gene: TRBD1; CDR3aa: CAISATGGDTEAFF; CDR3nt: TGTGCCATCAGCGCTACAGGGGGGGATACTGAAGCTTTCTTT
abundance: many; j_gene: TRBJ2-7; v_gene: TRBV5-1; d_gene: TRBD1; CDR3aa: CASSLVGQGAYEQYF; CDR3nt: TGCGCCAGCAGCTTGGTTGGCCAGGGGGCCTACGAGCAGTACTTC
abundance: many; j_gene: TRBJ2-1; v_gene: TRBV20-1; d_gene: NA; CDR3aa: CSARLSAGRGSYNEQFF; CDR3nt: TGCAGTGCTAGACTTTCCGCAGGGCGGGGCTCCTACAATGAGCAGTTCTTC
abundance: NA; j_gene: TRBJ1-5; v_gene: TRBV20-1; d_gene: TRBD1; CDR3aa: CSAAKGQGASQPQHF; CDR3nt: TGCAGTGCGGCTAAGGGACAGGGGGCTTCCCAGCCCCAGCATTTT
abundance: many; j_gene: TRBJ1-3; v_gene: TRBV4-2; d_gene: TRBD1; CDR3aa: CASSQLTGQGTSSGNTIYF; CDR3nt: TGTGCCAGCAGCCAATTAACGGGACAGGGGACTAGCTCTGGAAACACCATATATTTT
abundance: many; j_gene: TRBJ2-5; v_gene: TRBV20-1; d_gene: TRBD2; CDR3aa: CSAKKSSGSGTQYF; CDR3nt: TGCAGTGCTAAAAAATCTAGCGGGAGCGGGACCCAGTACTTC
abundance: medium-sized; j_gene: TRBJ2-1; v_gene: TRBV15; d_gene: NA; CDR3aa: CATSREGATYNEQFF; CDR3nt: TGTGCCACCAGCAGAGAAGGCGCAACCTACAATGAGCAGTTCTTC
abundance: many; j_gene: TRBJ2-7; v_gene: TRBV6-5; d_gene: NA; CDR3aa: CASRQAVSSYEQYF; CDR3nt: TGTGCCAGCAGACAGGCCGTGAGCTCCTACGAGCAGTACTTC
abundance: many; j_gene: TRBJ1-1; v_gene: TRBV4-1; d_gene: TRBD1; CDR3aa: CASSQEGQTNTEAFF; CDR3nt: TGCGCCAGCAGCCAAGAGGGACAGACGAACACTGAAGCTTTCTTT
abundance: many; j_gene: TRBJ2-3; v_gene: TRBV12-3/TRBV12-4; d_gene: TRBD2; CDR3aa: CASSLRLADTDTQYF; CDR3nt: TGTGCCAGCAGTTTGCGACTAGCGGATACAGATACGCAGTATTTT
abundance: many; j_gene: TRBJ2-1; v_gene: TRBV5-1; d_gene: NA; CDR3aa: CASSKGGLGSQQFF; CDR3nt: TGCGCCAGCAGCAAAGGAGGACTGGGCTCGCAGCAGTTCTTC
abundance: many; j_gene: TRBJ1-4; v_gene: TRBV20-1; d_gene: NA; CDR3aa: CSAAGLDVSTNEKLFF; CDR3nt: TGCAGTGCCGCAGGGCTAGACGTATCCACTAATGAAAAACTGTTTTTT
abundance: many; j_gene: TRBJ2-7; v_gene: TRBV20-1; d_gene: TRBD1; CDR3aa: CSARAQGESYEQYF; CDR3nt: TGCAGTGCTAGAGCCCAGGGGGAATCCTACGAGCAGTACTTC
abundance: many; j_gene: TRBJ1-3; v_gene: TRBV6-4; d_gene: NA; CDR3aa: CASRPTEGTSGNTIYF; CDR3nt: TGTGCCAGCAGGCCAACTGAGGGGACCTCTGGAAACACCATATATTTT
abundance: NA; j_gene: TRBJ2-3; v_gene: TRBV29-1; d_gene: TRBD2; CDR3aa: CSVRGLATDTQYF; CDR3nt: TGCAGCGTTAGGGGACTAGCTACAGATACGCAGTATTTT
abundance: many; j_gene: TRBJ2-5; v_gene: TRBV20-1; d_gene: NA; CDR3aa: CSARDTGLEQETQYF; CDR3nt: TGCAGTGCTAGAGACACAGGGTTGGAGCAAGAGACCCAGTACTTC
abundance: NA; j_gene: TRBJ1-5; v_gene: TRBV20-1; d_gene: TRBD1; CDR3aa: CSARRTGEGNQPQHF; CDR3nt: TGCAGTGCTAGACGGACAGGGGAAGGCAATCAGCCCCAGCATTTT
abundance: many; j_gene: TRBJ2-3; v_gene: TRBV5-1; d_gene: NA; CDR3aa: CASSLARRGDTQYF; CDR3nt: TGCGCCAGCAGCTTGGCGAGGCGCGGGGATACGCAGTATTTT
abundance: many; j_gene: TRBJ1-6; v_gene: TRBV14; d_gene: TRBD1; CDR3aa: CASRDREYYNSPLHF; CDR3nt: TGTGCCAGCCGGGACAGAGAGTACTATAATTCACCCCTCCACTTT
abundance: medium-sized; j_gene: TRBJ2-7; v_gene: TRBV27; d_gene: NA; CDR3aa: CASRGQGSSYEQYF; CDR3nt: TGTGCCAGCAGGGGTCAGGGGTCAAGCTACGAGCAGTACTTC
abundance: many; j_gene: TRBJ2-7; v_gene: TRBV3-1; d_gene: NA; CDR3aa: CASSQVPGLTYEQYF; CDR3nt: TGTGCCAGCAGCCAAGTCCCAGGACTAACCTACGAGCAGTACTTC
abundance: many; j_gene: TRBJ2-3; v_gene: TRBV6-5; d_gene: NA; CDR3aa: CASSYGRTDTQYF; CDR3nt: TGTGCCAGCAGTTACGGGCGTACAGATACGCAGTATTTT
abundance: medium-sized; j_gene: TRBJ2-3; v_gene: TRBV5-1; d_gene: NA; CDR3aa: CASSLELTRSATDTQYF; CDR3nt: TGCGCCAGCAGCTTGGAGCTGACTAGGAGTGCTACAGATACGCAGTATTTT
abundance: many; j_gene: TRBJ1-1; v_gene: TRBV9; d_gene: TRBD1; CDR3aa: CASSAHRGPNTEAFF; CDR3nt: TGTGCCAGCAGCGCTCACAGGGGACCAAACACTGAAGCTTTCTTT
abundance: many; j_gene: TRBJ2-7; v_gene: TRBV25-1; d_gene: NA; CDR3aa: CASSGPRGRAVFDEQYF; CDR3nt: TGTGCCAGCAGTGGGCCTCGCGGCCGGGCCGTCTTCGACGAGCAGTACTTC
abundance: NA; j_gene: TRBJ1-4; v_gene: TRBV5-1; d_gene: NA; CDR3aa: CASSLIQGGEKLFF; CDR3nt: TGCGCCAGCAGCTTGATACAGGGAGGGGAAAAACTGTTTTTT
abundance: NA; j_gene: TRBJ1-6; v_gene: TRBV5-1; d_gene: NA; CDR3aa: CASSLMTDYNSPLHF; CDR3nt: TGCGCCAGCAGCTTGATGACGGACTATAATTCACCCCTCCACTTT
abundance: many; j_gene: TRBJ2-5; v_gene: TRBV18; d_gene: NA; CDR3aa: CASSPGLEETQYF; CDR3nt: TGTGCCAGCTCACCAGGGTTGGAGGAGACCCAGTACTTC
abundance: medium-sized; j_gene: TRBJ2-1; v_gene: TRBV20-1; d_gene: NA; CDR3aa: CSARHPGTKRGDEQFF; CDR3nt: TGCAGTGCTAGACACCCCGGGACAAAAAGGGGGGATGAGCAGTTCTTC
abundance: many; j_gene: TRBJ1-5; v_gene: TRBV20-1; d_gene: NA; CDR3aa: CSARPGSNQPQHF; CDR3nt: TGCAGTGCTAGACCCGGCAGCAATCAGCCCCAGCATTTT
abundance: NA; j_gene: TRBJ2-3; v_gene: TRBV5-1; d_gene: NA; CDR3aa: CASSSATVTDTQYF; CDR3nt: TGCGCCAGCAGCTCCGCGACGGTTACAGATACGCAGTATTTT
abundance: NA; j_gene: TRBJ2-7; v_gene: TRBV28; d_gene: NA; CDR3aa: CASSFTLLGRAYEQYF; CDR3nt: TGTGCCAGCAGTTTTACCCTCCTCGGCCGGGCCTACGAGCAGTACTTC
abundance: many; j_gene: TRBJ2-3; v_gene: TRBV5-1; d_gene: NA; CDR3aa: CASSSAGGGRTDTQYF; CDR3nt: TGCGCCAGCAGCTCGGCCGGCGGAGGGCGCACAGATACGCAGTATTTT
abundance: many; j_gene: TRBJ2-2; v_gene: TRBV6-1; d_gene: TRBD1; CDR3aa: CASTRTGTPGELFF; CDR3nt: TGTGCCAGCACTCGGACAGGGACGCCCGGGGAGCTGTTTTTT
abundance: NA; j_gene: TRBJ2-7; v_gene: TRBV20-1; d_gene: NA; CDR3aa: CSARVVENYEQYF; CDR3nt: TGCAGTGCTAGGGTTGTGGAAAACTACGAGCAGTACTTC
abundance: many; j_gene: TRBJ2-3; v_gene: TRBV4-3; d_gene: TRBD2; CDR3aa: CASSQDLAGAGDTQYF; CDR3nt: TGCGCCAGCAGCCAAGACCTAGCGGGAGCTGGAGATACGCAGTATTTT
abundance: NA; j_gene: TRBJ2-7; v_gene: TRBV5-1; d_gene: TRBD2; CDR3aa: CASSTGLAEYEQYF; CDR3nt: TGCGCCAGCAGCACGGGACTAGCTGAGTACGAGCAGTACTTC